This T cell receptor beta chain was profiled in a study of blood T cell repertoires in COVID-19. TCRdb keeps only in-frame clones here, not all; method: immunoSEQ multiplex PCR. The sample yields about 190,000 clones, roughly 82% seen once. The CDR3 is 15 residues long. With 1 base removed from V and 3 bases from J, the gap between germline ends came to 13 bases. The germline V gene encodes CDR1 MNHNS and CDR2 SASEGT. The V and J genes are TRBV6-1 and TRBJ2-7; D gene uncertain. The source material was peripheral blood. The sequence was obtained from a woman aged 55-70 years with COVID-19, enrolled during active disease. CDR3 region: CASSEGTGSNYEQYF. The CDR3 DNA sequence: TGTGCCAGCAGTGAAGGAACCGGGTCGAACTACGAGCAGTACTTC.